Listed below are T cell receptor beta chains from one sample, sequenced in a study of shared T cell receptors in the human thymus. TCRdb's copy holds only in-frame clones and misses some; the assay was immunoSEQ multiplex PCR. This table has about 610,000 clones, approximately 87% appearing once. The sample was also linked to a second study, of human thymus T cells.

Sequenced input: thymocytes. The origin of the receptors is a boy under two years old with a congenital heart defect. Each CDR3 is given with its conserved first and last residue. The D gene is left open where the match is weak. Only part of the rows carry a size: once, few, many, or a class if the clone is expanded.

j_gene | v_gene | d_gene | abundance | CDR3nt | CDR3aa
TRBJ1-5 | TRBV27 | TRBD1 | . | TGTGCCAGCAGTTTAGCAGGGGGCAATAATCAGCCCCAGCATTTT | CASSLAGGNNQPQHF
TRBJ2-2 | TRBV19 | TRBD1 | few | TGTGCCAGTAGTTCCTCCGGGACAGGGAGTGTCGGGGAGCTGTTTTTT | CASSSSGTGSVGELFF
TRBJ1-1 | TRBV5-1 | . | . | TGCGCCAGCAGCTTGGGGAGGGCCACTGAAGCTTTCTTT | CASSLGRATEAFF
TRBJ2-5 | TRBV7-9 | . | . | TGTGCCAGCAGCTCGAGCGGCGGGGATGCCCAAGAGACCCAGTACTTC | CASSSSGGDAQETQYF
TRBJ1-5 | TRBV5-1 | TRBD1 | once | TGCGCCAGCAGCTGGGGGACAGGACTAAATCAGCCCCAGCATTTT | CASSWGTGLNQPQHF
TRBJ2-7 | TRBV11-2 | . | . | TGTGCCAGCAGCTTAGTGTACGGAGCCTACGAGCAGTACTTC | CASSLVYGAYEQYF
TRBJ2-7 | TRBV2 | TRBD1 | once | TGTGCCAGCAGTATCCCCCGGGACAGGGCCTACGAGCAGTACTTC | CASSIPRDRAYEQYF
TRBJ2-4 | TRBV7-8 | TRBD2 | . | TGTGCCAGCAGCTTAGGGAGATCGGGAGGAGGGTGTGGCGTTCAGTACTTC | CASSLGRSGGGCGVQYF
TRBJ2-1 | TRBV27 | . | . | TGTGCCAGCAGGGGTCCAGGGGCATACAATGAGCAGTTCTTC | CASRGPGAYNEQFF
TRBJ2-3 | TRBV4-1 | TRBD2 | . | TGCGCCAGCAGCCAGAAAGCCGGGACTAGCGGGAGACGGGCAGATACGCAGTATTTT | CASSQKAGTSGRRADTQYF
TRBJ2-1 | TRBV27 | TRBD2 | . | TGTGCCAGCAGAATGGGTCTAGCGGGGAGGTACAATGAGCAGTTCTTC | CASRMGLAGRYNEQFF
TRBJ2-3 | TRBV11-2 | TRBD1 | . | TGTGCCAGCAGCTTATTAACAGGGGCAAAGTATAGGGGAGATACGCAGTATTTT | CASSLLTGAKYRGDTQYF
TRBJ2-1 | TRBV5-1 | TRBD2 | . | TGCGCCAGCAACCCACTAGCGGGAGCCTGGGATGAGCAGTTCTTC | CASNPLAGAWDEQFF
TRBJ2-7 | TRBV28 | TRBD1 | once | TGTGCCAGCACCCCGTCAGGGGGTGCCTACGAGCAGTACTTC | CASTPSGGAYEQYF
TRBJ2-2 | TRBV7-3 | . | . | TGTGCCAGCAGCCCTGACAGTTTACCTCCGAACACCGGGGAGCTGTTTTTT | CASSPDSLPPNTGELFF
TRBJ1-2 | TRBV27 | . | . | TGTGCCAGCAGTTCTCCGGGAGGAGGGAATGGCTACACCTTC | CASSSPGGGNGYTF
TRBJ2-1 | TRBV9 | TRBD2 | . | TGTGCCAGCAGCCCCAAGGAGCGGGAGGGCTACAATGAGCAGTTCTTC | CASSPKEREGYNEQFF
TRBJ1-2 | TRBV4-3 | . | . | TGCGCCAGCAGCCAAGAAATACAACCTGCTTGCGGCTACACCTTC | CASSQEIQPACGYTF
TRBJ2-7 | TRBV18 | TRBD1 | . | TGTGCCAGCTCACCGCCCGGGACAGGGGATTACGAGCAGTACTTC | CASSPPGTGDYEQYF
TRBJ2-7 | TRBV7-2 | TRBD2 | . | TGTGCCAGCGCTGGGGCCGGACTAGCGGGAGTAAGAGAGCAGTACTTC | CASAGAGLAGVREQYF
TRBJ2-7 | TRBV29-1 | TRBD1 | . | TGCAGCGTTGAAGAGACAGGGGCCTACGAGCAGTACTTC | CSVEETGAYEQYF
TRBJ2-1 | TRBV6-5 | . | . | TGTGCCAGCAGTTCTTCCATGGGGGGCTACAATGAGCAGTTCTTC | CASSSSMGGYNEQFF
TRBJ1-5 | TRBV25-1 | TRBD1 | once | TGTGCCAGTTCCCAGGGGGGCAATCAGCCCCAGCATTTT | CASSQGGNQPQHF
TRBJ2-2 | TRBV5-6 | . | . | TGTGCCAGCAGTTCGGGGAACACCGGGGAGCTGTTTTTT | CASSSGNTGELFF
TRBJ2-2 | TRBV4-1 | . | . | TGCGCCAGCAGCCATGACGGGACTTACAGGGGTGGGCGCACCGGGGAGCTGTTTTTT | CASSHDGTYRGGRTGELFF
TRBJ2-2 | TRBV11-2 | . | . | TGTGCCAGCAGGCCAGCGACTATCACCGGGGAGCTGTTTTTT | CASRPATITGELFF
TRBJ2-5 | TRBV27 | . | once | TGTGCCAGCAGTTCCAGACTTGCCCCCGGGGAGACCCAGTACTTC | CASSSRLAPGETQYF
TRBJ2-3 | TRBV4-3 | TRBD2 | . | TGCGCCAGCAGCCAAGATAGGGGACTAGGGGGCACAGATACGCAGTATTTT | CASSQDRGLGGTDTQYF
TRBJ2-3 | TRBV5-1 | TRBD2 | . | TGCGCCAGCAGCTTGAGTAGCGGGAGCTTCACAGATACGCAGTATTTT | CASSLSSGSFTDTQYF
TRBJ1-2 | TRBV5-1 | . | . | TGCGCCAGCAGCTTGGGCAGGGAAGATGGCTACACCTTC | CASSLGREDGYTF
TRBJ1-2 | TRBV2 | TRBD1 | . | TGTGCCAGCAGTCCGCCCCGGGACAGGGGAGCCTATGGCTACACCTTC | CASSPPRDRGAYGYTF
TRBJ2-7 | TRBV7-3 | TRBD2 | . | TGTGCCAGCAGCCTAGCGGGAGGGGACAACGAGCAGTACTTC | CASSLAGGDNEQYF
TRBJ2-2 | TRBV11-3 | TRBD2 | . | TGTGCCAGCAGCTTAGTCCCTAGCGGGAGGATTCCGAACACCGGGGAGCTGTTTTTT | CASSLVPSGRIPNTGELFF
TRBJ1-1 | TRBV29-1 | . | . | TGCAGCGTTGAAGATAGGAAGGGACTTGGGATGAACACTGAAGCTTTCTTT | CSVEDRKGLGMNTEAFF
TRBJ2-6 | TRBV7-2 | . | few | TGTGCCAGCAGCTTAGTGTGGGGGCCCACTGGGGCCAACGTCCTGACTTTC | CASSLVWGPTGANVLTF
TRBJ2-7 | TRBV27 | TRBD1 | . | TGTGCCAGCAGTTCCGTGGGACAGGGATCCTACGAGCAGTACTTC | CASSSVGQGSYEQYF
TRBJ2-5 | TRBV2 | TRBD1 | . | TGTGCCAGCAGTGTCTCGGGACAGGCCATGGGCCAGTACTTC | CASSVSGQAMGQYF
TRBJ2-3 | TRBV11-1 | . | . | TGTGCCAGCAGCTTGGGCCCTATCCGCACAGATACGCAGTATTTT | CASSLGPIRTDTQYF
TRBJ2-3 | TRBV15 | TRBD1 | . | TGTGCCACCAGCGGGACGGCTCGACAGGGGGCGACAGATACGCAGTATTTT | CATSGTARQGATDTQYF
TRBJ2-7 | TRBV27 | TRBD1 | once | TGTGCCAGCAGTCTAGGGACAGTCTACTACGAGCAGTACTTC | CASSLGTVYYEQYF
TRBJ2-1 | TRBV29-1 | . | once | TGCAGCGTTCCTATCGGGACTCACAACAATGAGCAGTTCTTC | CSVPIGTHNNEQFF
TRBJ2-5 | TRBV6-4 | . | . | TGTGCCAGCAGTGAATCCGAGGCGGGGCTCGGGGGGACCCAGTACTTC | CASSESEAGLGGTQYF
TRBJ2-1 | TRBV11-2 | . | . | TGTGCCAGCAGCTTAGAAAAGCGGGCGAGTTACGGGGTCGTGGATGAGCAGTTCTTC | CASSLEKRASYGVVDEQFF
TRBJ1-3 | TRBV6-1 | . | . | TGTGCCAGCAGTTGGGGGGGCGGAAACACCATATATTTT | CASSWGGGNTIYF
TRBJ1-1 | TRBV30 | . | . | TGTGCCTGGAGTGTATCAGCGACTGAGAACACTGAAGCTTTCTTT | CAWSVSATENTEAFF
TRBJ1-5 | TRBV28 | . | . | TGTGCCAGCACCCACGACACCCATAGCAATCAGCCCCAGCATTTT | CASTHDTHSNQPQHF
TRBJ2-7 | TRBV6-5 | TRBD2 | . | TGTGCCAGCAGTTACTCGCGGGGGGGCTCCTACGAGCAGTACTTC | CASSYSRGGSYEQYF
TRBJ1-3 | TRBV5-6 | . | . | TGTGCCAGCACCTTAGGACACGGAAAAGGCTCTGGAAACACCATATATTTT | CASTLGHGKGSGNTIYF
TRBJ1-5 | TRBV6-1 | . | . | TGTGCCAGCAGTGACACGACTGATAGCAATCAGCCCCAGCATTTT | CASSDTTDSNQPQHF
TRBJ1-5 | TRBV2 | . | . | TGTGCCAGCAGTGAAGCCGAGCTACCTAGCAATCAGCCCCAGCATTTT | CASSEAELPSNQPQHF
TRBJ2-3 | TRBV7-6 | . | . | TGTGCCAGCAGCTTAGTGGGCAGGCCTACTAGCACAGATACGCAGTATTTT | CASSLVGRPTSTDTQYF
TRBJ2-1 | TRBV5-4 | TRBD2 | . | TGTGCCAGCAGCCCTGGAGGGCGGGGGTTCTACAATGAGCAGTTCTTC | CASSPGGRGFYNEQFF
TRBJ2-3 | TRBV6-1 | TRBD1 | . | TGTGCCAGCAGTGTATCTAGGACAGGAGAGATAGATACGCAGTATTTT | CASSVSRTGEIDTQYF
TRBJ2-7 | TRBV6-5 | TRBD2 | . | TGTGCCAGCAGTTACTCGTGGCGGGAGTACTACGAGCAGTACTTC | CASSYSWREYYEQYF
TRBJ2-7 | TRBV7-2 | . | once | TGTGCCAGCAGCTACTCCTCTACTAGCCGGTACGAGCAGTACTTC | CASSYSSTSRYEQYF
TRBJ2-1 | TRBV5-8 | . | few | TGTGCCAGCAGCTTTGGCGGGTCCCAGGACAATGAGCAGTTCTTC | CASSFGGSQDNEQFF
TRBJ2-1 | TRBV6-1 | TRBD1 | . | TGTGCCAGCCACGGACAGGGGAACTACAATGAGCAGTTCTTC | CASHGQGNYNEQFF
TRBJ2-2 | TRBV7-2 | TRBD2 | . | TGTGCCAGCAGCTGCGGACTAGCGGGAGAGGCGGCCGGGGAGCTGTTTTTT | CASSCGLAGEAAGELFF
TRBJ1-2 | TRBV18 | . | . | TGTGCCAGCTCACCACCGAGAGGGCAAATCTATGGCTACACCTTC | CASSPPRGQIYGYTF